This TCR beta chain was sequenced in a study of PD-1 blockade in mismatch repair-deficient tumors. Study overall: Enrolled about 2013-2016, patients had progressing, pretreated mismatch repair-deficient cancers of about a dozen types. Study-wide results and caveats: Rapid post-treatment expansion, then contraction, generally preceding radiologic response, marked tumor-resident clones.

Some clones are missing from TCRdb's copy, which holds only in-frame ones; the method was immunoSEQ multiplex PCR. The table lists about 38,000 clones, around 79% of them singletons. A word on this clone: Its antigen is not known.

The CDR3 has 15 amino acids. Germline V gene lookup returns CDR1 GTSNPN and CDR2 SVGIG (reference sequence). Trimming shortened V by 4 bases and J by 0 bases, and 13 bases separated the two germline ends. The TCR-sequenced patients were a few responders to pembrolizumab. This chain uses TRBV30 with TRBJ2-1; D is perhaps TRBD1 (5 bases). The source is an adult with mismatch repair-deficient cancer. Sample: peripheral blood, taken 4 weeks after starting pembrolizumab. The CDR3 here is CAWTAGLGSYNEQFF. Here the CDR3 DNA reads TGTGCCTGGACGGCAGGGTTGGGCTCCTACAATGAGCAGTTCTTC. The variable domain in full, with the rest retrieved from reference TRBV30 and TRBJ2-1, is SQTIHQWPATLVQPVGSPLSLECTVEGTSNPNLYWYRQAAGRGLQLLFYSVGIGQISSEVPQNLSASRPQDRQFILSSKKLLLSDSGFYLCAWTAGLGSYNEQFFGPGTRLTVL.